Each of the 24 T cell receptor beta chains below was sequenced from the same sample in a study of blood T cell repertoires in COVID-19 (dated by TCRdb to 2020 to 2022). The library was built by means of the immunoSEQ multiplex PCR assay. Sourced from immuneACCESS, this table was stored by TCRdb with only in-frame sequences that have V and J called. A share of the clones is absent; for the studies checked, an unresolved V gene accounts for under half, and the remainder has no known explanation. This sample lists some 100,000 clones; approximately 80% were detected once. About 16% of the sample lies in the top ten. The sequenced sample consisted of peripheral blood. These TCRs come from a human donor in a cohort sampled during active COVID-19.

Comment on this clone: Other DNA variants within this sample encode the same CDR3. The rearrangement uses TRBV11-2 and TRBJ1-3, with D possibly matching TRBD1 (6 bases). This CDR3 region has 15 residues. Trimming removed 5 bases at V and 0 bases at J, with 11 bases between. Germline V gene lookup returns CDR1 SGHAT and CDR2 FQNNGV. The CDR3 loop reads CASSLDRLSGNTIYF. In DNA form, the CDR3 reads TGTGCCAGCAGCCTTGACAGGCTCTCTGGAAACACCATATATTTT.

This clone was seen a handful of times. V usage is TRBV6-6 and J usage is TRBJ2-1, with 13 nucleotides matching TRBD2. The CDR3 extends over 16 amino acids. Germline CDR1 and CDR2: MNHNY and SVGAGI (reference sequence). J gave up 8 bases and V 6 bases, and 10 bases lay outside the gene matches. The CDR3 region is CASRRPGLAGRYEQFF. The CDR3 DNA sequence: TGTGCCAGCAGGAGGCCGGGACTAGCGGGAAGGTATGAGCAGTTCTTC.

This clone was recorded only once. The rearrangement uses TRBV23-1 and TRBJ1-5; tentative D call: TRBD1 (6 bases). TRBV23-1 is placed among ORFs of uncertain function. The CDR3 sequence is 16 residues long. V was pared by 4 bases and J by 4 bases, with 17 bases between. DNA of the CDR3: TGCGCCAGCAGTCGCCCCGGGGGAGGGGGAAATCAGCCCCAGCATTTT. Amino acids: CASSRPGGGGNQPQHF.

The gene calls are TRBV15 and TRBJ2-1, with 14 bases lining up with TRBD2. V was pared by 4 bases and J by 7 bases, with 6 bases of the junction left unmatched. The CDR3 spans 16 residues. CDR1 LNHNV and CDR2 YYDKDF come from the germline V gene (reference sequence). CDR3 nucleotide sequence: TGTGCCACCAGCAAAGGGGGACTAGCGGGAGTGAATGAGCAGTTCTTC. As protein: CATSKGGLAGVNEQFF. Based on the CDR3 plus reference TRBV15 and TRBJ2-1, the full variable domain is DAMVIQNPRYQVTQFGKPVTLSCSQTLNHNVMYWYQQKSSQAPKLLFHYYDKDFNNEADTPDNFQSRRPNTSFCFLDIRSPGLGDTAMYLCATSKGGLAGVNEQFFGPGTRLTVL.

The chain is built from TRBV5-1 and TRBJ1-4; 10 nucleotides agree with TRBD1. This CDR3 spans 16 amino acids. Unmatched junction bases numbered 9, after V lost 3 bases and J lost 7 bases. Germline V gene lookup returns CDR1 SGHRS and CDR2 YFSETQ. CDR3 DNA sequence: TGCGCCAGCAGCTCGGGACAGGGGCCCTCCCTTGAAAAACTGTTTTTT. This encodes CASSSGQGPSLEKLFF.

The V and J genes are TRBV2 and TRBJ2-7; unclear D gene. This CDR3 is built from 14 residues. Trimming stripped 2 bases from V and 5 bases from J, with 13 bases between. Germline V CDR1 and CDR2: SNHLY, FYNNEI. Here the CDR3 DNA reads TGTGCCAGCAGTGAATGGAGCCCGATGGACGAGCAGTACTTC. This codes for CASSEWSPMDEQYF.

The rearrangement links TRBV4-1 to TRBJ1-3; 7 nucleotides match TRBD1. The length of the CDR3 is 17 residues. V lost 4 bases to trimming and J lost 4 bases; unmatched junction nucleotides: 13. CDR1 is MGHRA and CDR2 is YSYEKL in the germline V gene. The CDR3 loop is CASSLVPTGTEGNTIYF. DNA of the CDR3: TGCGCCAGCAGCCTAGTACCCACCGGGACAGAAGGAAACACCATATATTTT.

This clone was detected once. The chain recombines TRBV6-5 with TRBJ1-1, with D hard to call. Germline CDR1 and CDR2: MNHEY and SVGAGI. The CDR3 consists of 14 residues. Trimming removed 3 bases from V and 1 base from J, with 9 bases in between. The CDR3: CASSYIARNTEAFF. CDR3 in DNA: TGTGCCAGCAGTTATATAGCCAGGAACACTGAAGCTTTCTTT.

The rearrangement links TRBV7-2 to TRBJ2-1; D not resolved. Trimming took 1 base from V and 7 from J, leaving 11 bases between them. The CDR3 covers 14 residues. Germline lookup yields CDR1 SGHTA and CDR2 FQGNSA. The chain's CDR3 is CASSLGSLPNEQFF. DNA for the CDR3: TGTGCCAGCAGCTTAGGGAGTCTACCGAATGAGCAGTTCTTC.

The genes are TRBV10-3 and TRBJ1-5, with a tentative D call TRBD1 (5 bases). In germline, CDR1 is ENHRY, CDR2 SYGVKD. The V end lost 4 bases, the J end lost 4 bases, and 8 bases lay between the germline ends. The CDR3 extends over 13 amino acids. The CDR3 protein is CAISAGWNQPQHF. CDR3 nucleotide sequence: TGTGCCATCAGTGCAGGGTGGAATCAGCCCCAGCATTTT.

The chain links TRBV28 to TRBJ1-3; D call uncertain. V dropped 7 bases and J dropped 9 bases, with 10 bases sitting between them. The CDR3 loop spans 11 amino acids. Germline-derived CDR1 and CDR2 are MDHEN and SYDVKM. In nucleotides, the CDR3 is TGTGCCAGCACCTCGGTTAGCACCATATATTTT. Encoded protein: CASTSVSTIYF.

This rearrangement joins TRBV3-1 (or the pseudogene TRBV3-2) to TRBJ2-7; TRBD2 aligns across 13 bases. The germline V gene encodes CDR1 LGHDT and CDR2 YNNKEL (reference sequence). This CDR3 is built from 15 residues. The ends lost 7 bases at V and 7 bases at J; junction bases unmatched: 10. The CDR3 nucleotides read TGTGCCAGCACCTCGGGGACTAGCGGGGATCGAGAGCAGTACTTC. Translated: CASTSGTSGDREQYF.

The rearrangement uses TRBV28 and TRBJ2-7; 9 nucleotides line up with TRBD2. V was pared by 6 bases and J by 6 bases, with 12 bases of the junction left unmatched. The CDR3 contains 15 residues. CDR1 is MDHEN and CDR2 is SYDVKM in the germline V gene. The CDR3 protein is CASSPGGGTSLEQYF. CDR3 DNA sequence: TGTGCCAGCAGCCCAGGGGGGGGGACTAGCCTCGAGCAGTACTTC. The full variable domain, rest sourced from reference TRBV28 and TRBJ2-7, is DVKVTQSSRYLVKRTGEKVFLECVQDMDHENMFWYRQDPGLGLRLIYFSYDVKMKEKGDIPEGYSVSREKKERFSLILESASTNQTSMYLCASSPGGGTSLEQYFGPGTRLTVT.

This clone has only a few counts. The chain employs TRBV2 and TRBJ1-2; 10 bases are shared with TRBD1. Germline V CDR1 and CDR2: SNHLY, FYNNEI. V was pared by 4 bases and J by 2 bases, with 1 base of the junction left unmatched. This CDR3 comprises 14 residues. CDR3: CASSGQGANYGYTF. CDR3 coding DNA: TGTGCCAGCAGTGGACAGGGGGCAAACTATGGCTACACCTTC.

A few counts support this clone. Here the CDR3 DNA reads TGTGCCAGCAGCCCTGGGCCTAATACCTACGAGCAGTACTTC. Translated, it gives CASSPGPNTYEQYF. This sequence joins TRBV6-6 and TRBJ2-7, with no clear D. The V end lost 6 bases, the J end lost 2 bases, and 14 bases lay between the germline ends. The CDR3 sequence is 14 residues long. The germline V gene encodes CDR1 MNHNY and CDR2 SVGAGI (reference sequence).

The rearrangement uses TRBV2 and TRBJ2-7, with TRBD1 matching 9 bases. Losses at the gene ends were 2 bases for V and 2 bases for J; bases not matched to a gene: 4. Germline values: CDR1 SNHLY, CDR2 FYNNEI. CDR3 size: 15 residues. DNA of the CDR3: TGTGCCAGCAGTGAAACCGGGACAGGGCCCTACGAGCAGTACTTC. This gives the protein CASSETGTGPYEQYF. The entire variable domain, with the rest obtained from reference TRBV2 and TRBJ2-7, is as follows: EPEVTQTPSHQVTQMGQEVILRCVPISNHLYFYWYRQILGQKVEFLVSFYNNEISEKSEIFDDQFSVERPDGSNFTLKIRSTKLEDSAMYFCASSETGTGPYEQYFGPGTRLTVT.

The chain couples TRBV6-5 to TRBJ2-1; 11 bases are shared with TRBD2. This CDR3 has 16 residues. Germline V gene data show CDR1 as MNHEY and CDR2 as SVGAGI. The ends lost 4 bases at V and 4 bases at J; junction bases unmatched: 6. Written as DNA, the CDR3 is TGTGCCAGCAGTTTGGGCGGGACTAGCGGTTACAATGAGCAGTTCTTC. It codes for CASSLGGTSGYNEQFF.

J is TRBJ2-3 and V is TRBV28, with 8 nucleotides matching TRBD1. The CDR3 length is 17 residues. V gave up 5 bases and J gave up 3 bases; unmatched junction bases: 13. CDR1 and CDR2 from the germline V gene are MDHEN and SYDVKM. CDR3: CASSLPRAGGKTDTQYF. The CDR3 DNA reads as TGTGCCAGCAGTCTCCCTCGGGCAGGGGGCAAGACAGATACGCAGTATTTT.

CDR3 DNA sequence: TGTGCCAGCAGTGACTCAGGGACTCCAAACATTCAGTACTTC. Its protein is CASSDSGTPNIQYF. The genes are TRBV6-4 and TRBJ2-4; D possibly corresponds to TRBD2 (6 bases). Germline V gene sequence: CDR1 MRHNA, CDR2 SNTAGT. There are 14 residues in the CDR3. V dropped 0 bases and J dropped 6 bases, with 9 bases sitting between them.

V usage is TRBV2 and J usage is TRBJ2-7, with TRBD1 matching over 8 bases. The J segment lost 2 bases and the V segment lost 0 bases, leaving 9 bases of the junction unmatched. This CDR3 region has 17 residues. Germline values: CDR1 SNHLY, CDR2 FYNNEI. The CDR3 loop is CASSEALGSGGPYEQYF. Written as DNA, the CDR3 is TGTGCCAGCAGTGAAGCGCTTGGGTCAGGGGGCCCCTACGAGCAGTACTTC. Full variable domain (outside the CDR3, taken from reference TRBV2 and TRBJ2-7): EPEVTQTPSHQVTQMGQEVILRCVPISNHLYFYWYRQILGQKVEFLVSFYNNEISEKSEIFDDQFSVERPDGSNFTLKIRSTKLEDSAMYFCASSEALGSGGPYEQYFGPGTRLTVT.

In its sample, this clone was seen many times. This chain uses TRBV28 with TRBJ2-4; a weak D match, TRBD1 (6 bases). The CDR3 spans 16 residues. V lost 6 bases and J 6 bases, leaving 21 bases between the germline ends. Per germline, CDR1 MDHEN and CDR2 SYDVKM. The CDR3 sequence: CASSSKTGKGGNIQYF. CDR3 nucleotides: TGTGCCAGCAGCTCAAAGACAGGAAAAGGGGGAAACATTCAGTACTTC.

The genes are TRBV4-2 and TRBJ1-1, with TRBD1 as a possible D gene (5 bases). Trimming took off 0 bases at V and 6 bases at J, with 11 bases between the two ends. The CDR3 runs 14 residues. Germline V gives CDR1 LGHNA, CDR2 YNFKEQ. The CDR3 DNA sequence: TGTGCCAGCAGCCAAGACCGGGGGGGAGCTGAAGCTTTCTTT. Its translation: CASSQDRGGAEAFF.

The V and J genes are TRBV5-8 and TRBJ1-4; D uncertain. Per the germline V gene, CDR1 is SGHTS and CDR2 is YDEGEE. V lost 7 bases to trimming and J lost 2 bases, with 21 bases between them. The CDR3 totals 17 residues. The DNA for the CDR3 is TGTGCCAGCGCTTTAAGGCGGTCTGTGGGTACTAATGAAAAACTGTTTTTT. It codes for CASALRRSVGTNEKLFF.

This clone showed up just once. At one end, the junction sequence differs from germline, possibly due to a read error. The CDR3 bases are TGTGCTAGCAGCCCCCCCTTACGGGGTTCATTCCCTGGAAACACCATATATTTT. This codes for CASSPPLRGSFPGNTIYF. The chain has TRBV7-7 and TRBJ1-3; D gene ambiguous. Germline V lookup: CDR1 SSHAT, CDR2 FNYEAQ (reference sequence). There are 18 residues in the CDR3.